A single sample gave rise to the 25 T cell receptor beta chains below, sequenced in a study of cytomegalovirus exposure and HLA in healthy donors. PCR primers comprised 60 Vbeta and 13 Jbeta primers. TCRdb's table, derived via immunoSEQ multiplex PCR, lists solely in-frame clones and lacks some. The sample yields about 93,000 clones, roughly 72% seen once. The specimen was PBMCs. These receptors were collected from a man aged 25 to 45 in good health and CMV-seronegative.

The chain employs TRBV27 and TRBJ2-1, with D possibly matching TRBD2 (5 bases). Per germline, CDR1 MNHEY and CDR2 SMNVEV (reference sequence). V was trimmed by 3 bases and J by 6 bases, leaving 12 bases between them. This CDR3 is built from 14 residues. CDR3 sequence reads: CASSFRLASNEQFF. The DNA for the CDR3 is TGTGCCAGCAGTTTTAGGCTAGCTAGCAATGAGCAGTTCTTC.

This clone was detected once. CDR3 residues: CASPSVQESTDTQYF. The CDR3 nucleotides are TGTGCCAGCCCCTCGGTCCAGGAAAGCACAGATACGCAGTATTTT. The V call is TRBV6-7, the J call TRBJ2-3; unclear D gene. TRBV6-7 is designated an ORF whose function remains uncertain. The CDR3 runs 15 residues. V was trimmed by 8 bases and J by 0 bases, leaving 15 bases between them.

The V gene is TRBV7-2, the J gene TRBJ2-1; 7 nucleotides agree with TRBD2. V trimming: 2 bases; J trimming: 7 bases; junction bases outside the gene matches: 5. Per the germline V gene, CDR1 is SGHTA and CDR2 is FQGNSA. The CDR3 has 14 residues. The CDR3 region is CASSLSAGVNEQFF. For the CDR3, the DNA is TGTGCCAGCAGCTTATCGGCGGGAGTGAATGAGCAGTTCTTC.

For this clone: This sample also contains other DNA sequences that code for the same CDR3. The chain recombines TRBV6-1 with TRBJ2-7; TRBD2 matches 8 bases. After removal of 4 bases from V and 4 bases from J, the junction contained 6 bases not matched to a gene. CDR3 length equals 14 residues. The germline V gene has CDR1 MNHNS and CDR2 SASEGT. CDR3 bases: TGTGCCAGCAGTGTAGATAGCGGGACTTACGAGCAGTACTTC. Translation: CASSVDSGTYEQYF.

V usage is TRBV5-5 and J usage is TRBJ1-1; 12 bases are shared with TRBD1. Trimming cost V 0 bases and J 1 base; bases outside gene matches: 7. The germline gives CDR1 SGHKS, CDR2 YYEKEE (reference sequence). The length of the CDR3 is 18 residues. CDR3 bases: TGTGCCAGCAGCTTGGCGGGGACAGGGGGCATCAGGAACACTGAAGCTTTCTTT. Its translation: CASSLAGTGGIRNTEAFF.

The V gene is TRBV29-1, the J gene TRBJ1-4; D is unresolved. CDR3 length equals 14 residues. Trimming stripped 7 bases from V and 5 bases from J, with 17 bases between. Germline-derived CDR1 and CDR2 are SQVTM and ANQGSEA. DNA for the CDR3: TGCAGCGCTACCCAATCAAATCGAAATGAAAAACTGTTTTTT. It yields the protein CSATQSNRNEKLFF.

This chain connects TRBV27 to TRBJ2-6; weak D call: TRBD2 (6 bases). The CDR3 runs 16 residues. The V gene lost 7 bases and the J gene lost 3 bases, with 16 bases spanning the gap. Germline loops: CDR1 MNHEY, CDR2 SMNVEV (reference sequence). The DNA for the CDR3 is TGTGCCAGCACCCGGACCGGGAGTGTTGGGGCCAACGTCCTGACTTTC. Its translation is CASTRTGSVGANVLTF.

The sample holds one count of this clone. The gene calls are TRBV2 and TRBJ2-3, with TRBD2 as a possible D gene (5 bases). The V gene lost 5 bases and the J gene lost 4 bases, with 16 bases spanning the gap. CDR3 length: 15 residues. Germline CDR1 and CDR2: SNHLY and FYNNEI. CDR3 protein: CASSPGYKESDTQYF. In DNA form, the CDR3 reads TGTGCCAGCAGTCCGGGATATAAGGAATCAGATACGCAGTATTTT. Complete variable domain (other parts from reference TRBV2 and TRBJ2-3): EPEVTQTPSHQVTQMGQEVILRCVPISNHLYFYWYRQILGQKVEFLVSFYNNEISEKSEIFDDQFSVERPDGSNFTLKIRSTKLEDSAMYFCASSPGYKESDTQYFGPGTRLTVL.

The table lists this clone with a few counts. This sample also contains other DNA sequences that code for the same CDR3. The CDR3, as DNA: TGTGCCATCAGTGATCTGGGGCTAGCGGGGGGAATCCCTGCCTACGAGCAGTACTTC. As protein: CAISDLGLAGGIPAYEQYF. V usage is TRBV10-3 and J usage is TRBJ2-7; 11 bases match TRBD2. The CDR3 length is 19 residues. Trimming removed 3 bases from V and 2 bases from J; junction bases left unmatched: 15. Germline CDR1 and CDR2: ENHRY and SYGVKD.

This chain joins TRBV6-1 and TRBJ1-1, with no clear D. The germline V gene has CDR1 MNHNS and CDR2 SASEGT. The CDR3 runs 13 residues. V was pared by 0 bases and J by 7 bases, with 9 bases between. CDR3 nucleotides: TGTGCCAGCAGTGAAGCTTGGCAGGATGAAGCTTTCTTT. It specifies CASSEAWQDEAFF.

This chain links TRBV15 with TRBJ1-3, with 8 bases matching TRBD1. The CDR3 is 14 amino acids. In germline, CDR1 is LNHNV, CDR2 YYDKDF (reference sequence). V shed 5 bases and J 0 bases; nucleotides not matched to a gene: 0. CDR3 sequence reads: CATSGQGSGNTIYF. For the CDR3, the DNA is TGTGCCACCAGCGGACAGGGCTCTGGAAACACCATATATTTT.

This clone was seen only a few times. This chain connects TRBV6-1 to TRBJ1-2; 10 bases fit TRBD1. The CDR3 runs 15 residues. After removal of 3 bases from V and 6 bases from J, the junction contained 7 bases not matched to a gene. Germline-derived CDR1 and CDR2 are MNHNS and SASEGT. CDR3 DNA sequence: TGTGCCAGCAGTGAGGATTCCGGGACAGGGGATGGCTACACCTTC. This sequence encodes CASSEDSGTGDGYTF.

This clone was seen just once. V is TRBV7-2 and J is TRBJ2-2; 7 nucleotides match TRBD1. CDR3 length: 15 residues. The J segment lost 3 bases and the V segment lost 4 bases, leaving 5 bases of the junction unmatched. The germline V gene has CDR1 SGHTA and CDR2 FQGNSA. The CDR3 loop is CASSYRDSDTGELFF. Here the CDR3 DNA reads TGTGCCAGCAGCTACCGGGACAGTGACACCGGGGAGCTGTTTTTT.

J is TRBJ1-5 and V is TRBV5-1; 7 nucleotides line up with TRBD1. The CDR3 runs 15 residues. The germline gives CDR1 SGHRS, CDR2 YFSETQ. The V and J ends lost 4 bases and 7 bases, in that order; junction bases with no gene match: 11. CDR3 sequence (DNA): TGCGCCAGCAGCGCCTCGACAGGGTGGACACAGCCCCAGCATTTT. Protein: CASSASTGWTQPQHF.

In its sample, this clone was seen many times. The V and J genes are TRBV7-8 and TRBJ2-7, with D possibly matching TRBD1 (6 bases). Deletions cut 9 bases from V and 3 bases from J, with 12 bases between. Germline V lookup: CDR1 SGHVS, CDR2 FQNEAQ. This CDR3 is 12 amino acids long. The CDR3 reads CASWGQGYEQYV. CDR3 sequence (DNA): TGTGCCAGTTGGGGGCAGGGCTACGAGCAGTACGTC.

This chain links TRBV7-9 with TRBJ2-1; TRBD2 matches at 9 bases. The CDR3 length is 16 residues. The V segment lost 0 bases and the J segment 9 bases; nucleotides outside the gene matches: 9. Germline-derived CDR1 and CDR2 are SEHNR and FQNEAQ (reference sequence). The CDR3 coding sequence is TGTGCCAGCAGCTTAGCAGGCAGCGGGGGGAAAGGTGAGCAGTTCTTC. The encoded protein is CASSLAGSGGKGEQFF.

This sequence joins TRBV28 and TRBJ1-2; 7 nucleotides agree with TRBD1. There are 17 residues in the CDR3. The germline CDR1 and CDR2 sequences are MDHEN and SYDVKM. With 6 bases clipped from V and 3 bases from J, the junction kept 16 bases outside the gene matches. CDR3 sequence: CASRMTTGTVTDYGYTF. CDR3 sequence (DNA): TGTGCCAGCAGGATGACTACCGGGACAGTTACGGACTATGGCTACACCTTC.

The V call is TRBV18, the J call TRBJ2-5; D unresolved. V dropped 8 bases and J dropped 3 bases, with 13 bases sitting between them. Germline loops: CDR1 KGHSH, CDR2 LQKENI. The CDR3 loop spans 13 amino acids. CDR3 amino acids: CASLPGEKETQYF. CDR3 in DNA: TGTGCCAGCCTCCCTGGAGAAAAAGAGACCCAGTACTTC.

This sequence joins TRBV9 and TRBJ2-2; 7 nucleotides match TRBD1. Germline values: CDR1 SGDLS, CDR2 YYNGEE. J was trimmed by 2 bases and V by 6 bases; bases with no gene match: 10. The CDR3 runs 16 residues. The CDR3 region has the DNA TGTGCCAGCACCCATGGACAGGACCAAAACACCGGGGAGCTGTTTTTT. Protein: CASTHGQDQNTGELFF.

This clone came up once. The chain couples TRBV4-3 to TRBJ1-2, with D hard to call. This CDR3 region has 15 residues. Germline V gene data show CDR1 as LGHNA and CDR2 as YSLEER. V lost 0 bases and J 6 bases, leaving 14 bases between the germline ends. This CDR3 is CASSQEEVGPDGYTF. CDR3 DNA sequence: TGCGCCAGCAGCCAAGAGGAGGTTGGGCCGGATGGCTACACCTTC.

The chain joins TRBV7-2 to TRBJ2-7; 8 positions agree with TRBD1. CDR1 is SGHTA and CDR2 is FQGNSA in the germline V gene. The CDR3 length is 15 residues. V trimming: 2 bases; J trimming: 3 bases; junction bases outside the gene matches: 6. As DNA, the CDR3 is TGTGCCAGCAGCTTATTTGAACAGGGGGTCTACGAGCAGTACTTC. Its translation: CASSLFEQGVYEQYF.

This sequence joins TRBV19 and TRBJ2-7, with 7 positions matching TRBD1. CDR1 and CDR2 (germline): LNHDA, SQIVND (reference sequence). The CDR3 has 15 residues. With V trimmed by 5 bases and J by 2 bases, 9 bases remained unmatched. As DNA, the CDR3 is TGTGCCAGTAGTCCCGAGGGGGCGCGGCCCTACGAGCAGTACTTC. It yields the protein CASSPEGARPYEQYF. Full variable domain (remainder filled in from reference TRBV19 and TRBJ2-7): DGGITQSPKYLFRKEGQNVTLSCEQNLNHDAMYWYRQDPGQGLRLIYYSQIVNDFQKGDIAEGYSVSREKKESFPLTVTSAQKNPTAFYLCASSPEGARPYEQYFGPGTRLTVT.

The J gene is TRBJ2-1, the V gene TRBV29-1, with 9 bases lining up with TRBD1. J gave up 6 bases and V 5 bases, and 8 bases lay outside the gene matches. Germline CDR1 SQVTM, CDR2 ANQGSEA. CDR3 length: 14 residues. CDR3 sequence: CSVSTGGNGNEQFF. CDR3 nucleotide sequence: TGCAGCGTTTCCACAGGGGGCAACGGCAATGAGCAGTTCTTC.

The genes are TRBV6-1 and TRBJ2-7, with a weak D call TRBD2 (6 bases). Trimming stripped 4 bases from V and 2 bases from J, with 15 bases between. The V gene's germline CDR1 is MNHNS and CDR2 SASEGT. The CDR3 contains 15 residues. The CDR3 here is CASSVLSGEPYEQYV. The CDR3 coding sequence is TGTGCCAGCAGTGTCCTTAGCGGAGAACCCTACGAGCAGTACGTC.

The table lists this clone with a few counts. This chain links TRBV6-1 with TRBJ1-5; D might be TRBD1 (5 bases). V was cut by 4 bases and J by 3 bases, with 10 bases left in between. CDR3 size: 14 residues. The germline CDR1 and CDR2 sequences are MNHNS and SASEGT. The CDR3 DNA reads TGTGCCAGCAGTGGCCAGGGTTCCAATCAGCCCCAGCATTTT. Translation: CASSGQGSNQPQHF.